The 2 T cell receptor beta chains listed next were all sequenced from one sample in a study of blood T cell repertoires in COVID-19. Repertoires were generated with immunoSEQ multiplex PCR, while TCRdb's copy carries only in-frame clones and drops some. This sample has 200,000 to 250,000 clones, with 86% found just once. Sequenced input: peripheral blood. The receptors come from an elderly woman with COVID-19, enrolled during active disease.

The chain carries TRBV7-9 and TRBJ1-4; D perhaps matches TRBD1 (5 bases). Looked up from germline, CDR1 is SEHNR and CDR2 is FQNEAQ (reference sequence). This CDR3 spans 14 amino acids. V gave up 5 bases and J gave up 4 bases, with 11 bases separating them. The CDR3 sequence is CASSRDSVNEKLFF. Here the CDR3 DNA reads TGTGCCAGCAGCCGTGACAGCGTTAATGAAAAACTGTTTTTT.

The chain combines TRBV28 with TRBJ2-2; 13 bases align to TRBD2. Germline assignment: CDR1 MDHEN and CDR2 SYDVKM. V was clipped by 5 bases and J by 0 bases; unmatched bases: 15. This CDR3 contains 21 residues. CDR3 protein: CASSRGWGLAGREANTGELFF. As DNA, the CDR3 is TGTGCCAGCAGTAGGGGGTGGGGACTAGCGGGGCGAGAGGCGAACACCGGGGAGCTGTTTTTT.